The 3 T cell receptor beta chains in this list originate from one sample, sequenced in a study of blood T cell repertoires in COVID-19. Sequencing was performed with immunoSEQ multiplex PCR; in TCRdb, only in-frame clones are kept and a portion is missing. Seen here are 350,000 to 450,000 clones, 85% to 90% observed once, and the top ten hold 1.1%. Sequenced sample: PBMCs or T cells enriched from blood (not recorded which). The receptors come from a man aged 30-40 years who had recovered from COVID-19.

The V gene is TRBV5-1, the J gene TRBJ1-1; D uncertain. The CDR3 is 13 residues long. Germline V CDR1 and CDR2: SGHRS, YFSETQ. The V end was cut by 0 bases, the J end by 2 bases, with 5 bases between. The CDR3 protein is CASSLGSNTEAFF. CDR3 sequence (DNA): TGCGCCAGCAGCTTGGGTTCAAACACTGAAGCTTTCTTT.

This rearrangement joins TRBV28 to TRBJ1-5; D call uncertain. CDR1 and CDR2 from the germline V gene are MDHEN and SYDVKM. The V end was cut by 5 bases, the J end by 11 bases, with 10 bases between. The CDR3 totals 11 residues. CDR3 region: CASSPYGAQHF. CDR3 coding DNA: TGTGCCAGCAGTCCTTACGGTGCCCAGCATTTT. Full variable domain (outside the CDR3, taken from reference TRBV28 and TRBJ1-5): DVKVTQSSRYLVKRTGEKVFLECVQDMDHENMFWYRQDPGLGLRLIYFSYDVKMKEKGDIPEGYSVSREKKERFSLILESASTNQTSMYLCASSPYGAQHFGDGTRLSIL.

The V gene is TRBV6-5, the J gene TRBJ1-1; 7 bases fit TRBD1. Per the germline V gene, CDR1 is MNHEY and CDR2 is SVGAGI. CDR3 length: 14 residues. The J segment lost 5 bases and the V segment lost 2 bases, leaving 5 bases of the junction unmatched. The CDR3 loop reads CASSYADRETEAFF. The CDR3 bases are TGTGCCAGCAGTTACGCCGACAGGGAAACTGAAGCTTTCTTT.